Detailed here is one TCR beta chain. Germline CDR1 reads SGHKS; CDR2 reads YYEKEE (reference sequence). The CDR3 contains 17 residues. V dropped 1 base and J dropped 6 bases, with 17 bases sitting between them. These data are taken from a study of cytomegalovirus exposure and HLA in healthy donors. PCR primers comprised 60 Vbeta and 13 Jbeta primers. Sequencing used immunoSEQ multiplex PCR; TCRdb keeps in-frame clones, though not all of them. The data contain 150,000 to 200,000 clones, roughly four fifths of them singletons. This sequence originates from a girl aged 5 to 17 in good health and CMV-seropositive. Sequencing was performed on PBMCs. The rearrangement uses TRBV5-5 and TRBJ1-6; D not certain. Here the CDR3 reads CASSLIGSQAGNSPLHF. CDR3 nucleotide sequence: TGTGCCAGCAGCTTGATAGGTTCGCAGGCAGGTAATTCACCCCTCCACTTT.